The next 5 T cell receptor beta chains were all read from a single sample in a study of blood T cell repertoires in COVID-19. Assay: immunoSEQ multiplex PCR; the TCRdb copy retains only in-frame clones and omits some. The data contain about 250,000 clones, about 85% of them seen just once; the ten biggest clones take up 0.75% to 0.95%. Sequencing was performed on peripheral blood. The receptors shown here come from a human donor with COVID-19, enrolled during active disease. The donor label of this sample is uncertain.

This sequence joins TRBV2 and TRBJ2-5, with D maybe TRBD2 (5 bases). From germline, CDR1 is SNHLY and CDR2 FYNNEI. CDR3 length: 13 residues. With 7 bases removed from V and 2 bases from J, the gap between germline ends came to 11 bases. CDR3 amino acids: CASNPGNQETQYF. The CDR3 bases are TGTGCCAGCAATCCCGGGAATCAAGAGACCCAGTACTTC.

This clone appeared a single time. The rearrangement uses TRBV11-2 and TRBJ1-2; possible D gene TRBD1, 5 bases. Per the germline V gene, CDR1 is SGHAT and CDR2 is FQNNGV. CDR3 size: 13 residues. V lost 1 base, J lost 5 bases, and 8 bases lay in between. The CDR3 sequence: CASSLGRAYGYTF. CDR3 sequence (DNA): TGTGCCAGCAGCTTAGGCAGGGCGTATGGCTACACCTTC.

The chain uses TRBV4-1 and TRBJ1-5; 8 nucleotides align to TRBD1. The CDR3 runs to 19 residues. Germline CDR1 reads MGHRA; CDR2 reads YSYEKL. V lost 3 bases to trimming and J lost 3 bases; unmatched junction nucleotides: 16. CDR3 sequence reads: CASSQGRPDRGIVNQPQHF. CDR3 bases: TGCGCCAGCAGCCAGGGCCGCCCTGACAGGGGCATTGTCAATCAGCCCCAGCATTTT.

The chain recombines TRBV12-5 with TRBJ2-5; no clear D gene. The germline V and J ends were trimmed by 1 base and 3 bases, with 6 bases remaining between them. In germline, CDR1 is LGHNT, CDR2 FRNRAP. The CDR3 runs to 13 residues. The CDR3 DNA reads as TGTGCTAGTGGTTTGGACTCCGAAGAGACCCAGTACTTC. This gives the protein CASGLDSEETQYF.

The genes are TRBV29-1 and TRBJ2-3, with 7 nucleotides matching TRBD2. CDR3 length equals 14 residues. V lost 6 bases, J lost 6 bases, and 12 bases stayed unmatched. The V gene's germline CDR1 is SQVTM and CDR2 ANQGSEA. The CDR3 region is CSVLGLVASDTQYF. CDR3 sequence (DNA): TGCAGCGTCCTCGGACTAGTCGCATCCGATACGCAGTATTTT.